The following is a TCR beta chain sequence with its context. Its antigen is unknown. Base qualities are not at hand, and no much larger clone is one base apart. The data belong to a study of blood T cell repertoires in COVID-19 (TCRdb year 2020). About the full investigation: Samples covering the acute and convalescent phases of COVID-19 were provided by collaborators in the United States, Italy and Spain. The material from the prospective study consisted of cDNA or gDNA derived from T cells, B-cell-depleted T cells, or PBMCs. The dataset comprised deeply sampled blood TCRbeta repertoires from subjects exposed to, actively infected with, or recovered from COVID-19. The repertoires were made available in a free public database intended to serve as a resource for research on the immune response to SARS-CoV-2. Samples came from the ongoing ImmuneRACE study (first 160 participants) plus 1,254 subjects from 6 global collaborators. Sample metadata almost always included a de-identified subject ID, COVID-19 status, age in years and sex. HLA class I and class II types, where available, came from metadata supplied by the sample provider rather than from assay-based typing. General conclusions and limits of the study: The quantity of clinical and demographic metadata differed by source and by participant and was supplied without curation.

Whole blood was collected in K2EDTA tubes by collaborating institutions according to the institutions' own protocols. For TCRbeta analysis, collaborators shipped samples in one of three forms: frozen whole blood, isolated PBMCs, or DNA extracted from either of those sample types. The immunoSEQ Assay, a bias-controlled multiplex PCR, was used to amplify TCRbeta CDR3 regions from genomic DNA. The paper's processing steps were these. The number of nucleated cells in each sample was estimated from the amplification of reference gene primers within the assay. To quantify the absolute abundance of each unique TCRbeta CDR3 rearrangement, sequence reads were collapsed and filtered. For each sample, productive Simpson clonality was calculated as the square root of Simpson's diversity index across productive rearrangements. This immuneACCESS table, as held by TCRdb, lists in-frame sequences with V and J called but not all clones. Of the missing ones, under half trace to an unresolved V gene in checked studies; the others have no known cause. V, J and clone size were drawn from that table, and D and trimming were deduced from the DNA. This sample lists hundreds of thousands of clones; over 65% were detected once. Of the sample, 2.5% to 4% falls within the top ten clones.

CDR1 and CDR2, per the germline V gene, are SGDLS and YYNGEE. The CDR3 runs 15 residues from the cysteine to the phenylalanine. Only CDR3 DNA is held: 45 bases, read in frame from base 1. After removal of 4 bases from V and 3 bases from J, the junction retains 6 bases not matched to a gene. The rearranged chain carries TRBV9 and TRBJ1-5, and TRBD1 aligns with 8 junction nucleotides. The TCR comes from a woman of 80 years or more with acute or convalescent COVID-19. The sample comprised peripheral blood. The sequence in DNA is TGTGCCAGCAGCCTTGGGACAGGCTTCAATCAGCCCCAGCATTTT. Its translation reads: CASSLGTGFNQPQHF.